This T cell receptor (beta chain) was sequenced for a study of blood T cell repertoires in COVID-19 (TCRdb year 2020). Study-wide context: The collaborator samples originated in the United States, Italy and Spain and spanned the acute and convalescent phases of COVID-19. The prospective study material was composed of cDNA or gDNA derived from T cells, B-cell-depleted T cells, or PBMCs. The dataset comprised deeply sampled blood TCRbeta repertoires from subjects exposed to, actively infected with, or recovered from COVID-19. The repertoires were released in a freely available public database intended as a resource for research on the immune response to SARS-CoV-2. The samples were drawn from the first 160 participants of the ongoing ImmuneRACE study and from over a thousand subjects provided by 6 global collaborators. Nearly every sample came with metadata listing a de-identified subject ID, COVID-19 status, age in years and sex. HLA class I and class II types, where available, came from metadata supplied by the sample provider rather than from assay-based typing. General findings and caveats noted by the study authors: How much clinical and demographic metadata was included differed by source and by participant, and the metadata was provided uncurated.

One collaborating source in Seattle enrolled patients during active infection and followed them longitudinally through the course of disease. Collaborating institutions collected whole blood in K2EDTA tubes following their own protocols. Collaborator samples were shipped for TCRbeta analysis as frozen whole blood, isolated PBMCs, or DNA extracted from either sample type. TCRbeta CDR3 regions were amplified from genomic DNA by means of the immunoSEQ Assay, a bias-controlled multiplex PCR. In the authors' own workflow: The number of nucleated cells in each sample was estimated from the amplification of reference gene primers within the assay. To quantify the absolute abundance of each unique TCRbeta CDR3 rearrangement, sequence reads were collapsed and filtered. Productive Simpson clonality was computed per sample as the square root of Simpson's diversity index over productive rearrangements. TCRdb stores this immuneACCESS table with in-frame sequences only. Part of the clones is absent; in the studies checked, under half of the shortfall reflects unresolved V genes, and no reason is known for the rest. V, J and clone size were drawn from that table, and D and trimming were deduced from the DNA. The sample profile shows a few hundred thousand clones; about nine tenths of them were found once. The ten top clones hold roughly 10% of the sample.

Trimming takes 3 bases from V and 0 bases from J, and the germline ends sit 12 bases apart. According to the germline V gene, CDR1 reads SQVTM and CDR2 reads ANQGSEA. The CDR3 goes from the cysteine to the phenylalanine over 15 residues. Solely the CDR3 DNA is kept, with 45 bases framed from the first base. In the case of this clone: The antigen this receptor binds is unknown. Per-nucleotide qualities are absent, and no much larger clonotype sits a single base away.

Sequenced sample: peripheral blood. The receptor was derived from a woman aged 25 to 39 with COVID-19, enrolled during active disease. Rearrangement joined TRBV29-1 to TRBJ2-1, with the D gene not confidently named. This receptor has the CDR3 CSVDHRESSYNEQFF. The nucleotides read TGCAGCGTTGATCATCGCGAGAGCTCCTACAATGAGCAGTTCTTC.